The rows below give T cell receptor beta chains drawn from one sample of a study of OX40 agonist ivuxolimab in advanced cancers. Sequencing used immunoSEQ multiplex PCR; TCRdb keeps in-frame clones, though not all of them. In the table there are under 80,000 clones, over 85% of which are singletons. The sequenced sample was CD4+ or CD8+ T cells sorted from blood, obtained in a trial of the OX40 agonist ivuxolimab. The source is an adult with an advanced solid tumor such as melanoma, head and neck, liver or kidney cancer. Each CDR3 is given with its conserved first and last residue. A D gene is named only where the DNA matches it firmly. Clone size is shown for a subset of rows, as once, few, many or a class of expanded clone.

>TRBJ2-2|TRBV6-5|.|once
TGTGCCAGCAGTGGGACCTACTTCACCGGGGAGCTGTTTTTT
CASSGTYFTGELFF
>TRBJ2-7|TRBV28|TRBD2|.
TGTGCCAGCAGTTTACCTGGGACTACCTACGAGCAGTACTTC
CASSLPGTTYEQYF
>TRBJ1-2|TRBV28|.|.
TGTGCCAGCAGTTCGAGAGGGGCAGACTATGGCTACACCTTC
CASSSRGADYGYTF
>TRBJ2-2|TRBV7-2|.|.
TGTGCCAGCAGCTTAGCCTGGACCGGGGAGCTGTTTTTT
CASSLAWTGELFF
>TRBJ2-5|TRBV19|.|once
TGTGCCAGTACCCCCCCAGGAGAAGGGACCCAGTACTTC
CASTPPGEGTQYF
>TRBJ1-1|TRBV18|TRBD1|.
TGTGCCAGCTCACCAAGAACAGGGGGCGGCACTGAAGCTTTCTTT
CASSPRTGGGTEAFF
>TRBJ1-3|TRBV18|.|.
TGTGCCAGCTCACTTTACTCTGGAAACACCATATATTTT
CASSLYSGNTIYF
>TRBJ2-5|TRBV18|.|.
TGTGCCAGCTCACCACCGTCCTTAAGGGGCCTACAAGAGACCCAGTACTTC
CASSPPSLRGLQETQYF
>TRBJ2-1|TRBV10-3|TRBD2|once
TGTGCCATCCGGGACAGGGCCCCGCTAGCGGGAGGGCCCAGCAATGAGCAGTTCTTC
CAIRDRAPLAGGPSNEQFF
>TRBJ1-4|TRBV2|.|.
TGTGCCAGCAGTGGGGTTGAAAAACTGTTTTTT
CASSGVEKLFF
>TRBJ2-5|TRBV19|.|.
TGTGCCGCAAGGGTGGGGGCAGGTCAGTACTTC
CAARVGAGQYF
>TRBJ2-1|TRBV7-9|TRBD2|.
TGTGCCAGCAGCCTAGCGGTAGATTTCCTGGAGCAGTTCTTC
CASSLAVDFLEQFF
>TRBJ1-3|TRBV18|TRBD1|.
TGTGCCAGCTCACCCACGACAGGGACTGGAAACACCATATATTTT
CASSPTTGTGNTIYF
>TRBJ2-7|TRBV2|.|.
TGTGCCAGCACCGTCTCCTACGAGCAGTACTTC
CASTVSYEQYF
>TRBJ2-7|TRBV10-2|.|once
TGCGCCAGCAGTGAGACCTCCCTTGGCGAGCAGTACTTC
CASSETSLGEQYF
>TRBJ1-2|TRBV28|TRBD1|.
TGTGCCAGCAGCCAAGCCCTAGGACAGGGCGGCTACACCTTC
CASSQALGQGGYTF
>TRBJ2-1|TRBV10-1|TRBD2|.
TGCGCCAGCAGTGATAAGGTAGCGGGAGGCAATGAGCAGTTCTTC
CASSDKVAGGNEQFF
>TRBJ1-1|TRBV19|TRBD1|.
TGTGCCAGTAGTATAACCGGGACAGTCAACACTGAAGCTTTCTTT
CASSITGTVNTEAFF
>TRBJ2-2|TRBV6-1|.|.
TGTGCCAGCAGTGAAGCCGCTATAAGCACCGGGGAGCTGTTTTTT
CASSEAAISTGELFF
>TRBJ2-7|TRBV6-1|.|.
TGTGCCAGCGTCGACGGGGCGGTCTACGAGCAGTACTTC
CASVDGAVYEQYF
>TRBJ2-3|TRBV10-3|TRBD1|.
TGTGCCATCAGTATAGGGACAGGCACAGGTACGCAGTATTTT
CAISIGTGTGTQYF
>TRBJ2-1|TRBV2|.|.
TGTGCCAGCACGCGGGACTCTACCTACAATGAGCAGTTCTTC
CASTRDSTYNEQFF
>TRBJ1-1|TRBV7-9|TRBD1|.
TGTGCCAGCACGGCACAGGGGGCGGCGTCGAACACTGAAGCTTTCTTT
CASTAQGAASNTEAFF